This entry is about one T cell receptor (beta chain). This sample was included in a study of blood T cell repertoires in COVID-19. Whole-study context: Samples taken during acute and convalescent COVID-19 were collected in the United States, Italy and Spain. Sources were T cells, B-cell-depleted T cells, or PBMCs; the material itself was cDNA or gDNA.

In the authors' methods: It was from reference gene primer amplification that nucleated cell counts were estimated. Method: immunoSEQ multiplex PCR; TCRdb's copy keeps in-frame clones and lacks some. The V and J calls and clone size come from that table; D and trimming were worked out from the DNA. This table holds around 250,000 clones, more than 70% found once. With 2 bases removed from V and 2 bases from J, the gap between germline ends came to 7 bases. The CDR3 is made up of 13 amino acids. Germline V gene sequence: CDR1 SGHDT, CDR2 YYEEEE. The sequence was obtained from a woman in her late teens or twenties with acute or convalescent COVID-19. Sequencing was done on a sample of peripheral blood. The rearrangement joins TRBV5-6 to TRBJ1-2; the D is unclear. The CDR3 sequence is CASSFAGNYGYTF. The CDR3 DNA is TGTGCCAGCAGCTTTGCGGGGAACTATGGCTACACCTTC.